Listed here is a single T cell receptor (beta chain). This clone occurred a few times. The antigen it recognizes is unknown. Qualities for individual bases were not recorded, and no much larger clone is one base off. These data are taken from a study of OX40 agonist ivuxolimab in advanced cancers. In the study overall: The costimulatory receptor OX40 (CD134) was targeted by ivuxolimab, a fully human IgG2 agonistic monoclonal antibody. Intravenous ivuxolimab was administered to patients every 2 weeks at six dose levels: 0.01, 0.1, 0.3, 1.5, 3 and 10 mg/kg. The paper describes the monotherapy dose-escalation part (N = 52 patients) of the phase I trial of ivuxolimab. Three dose-escalation patients achieved partial responses, one with hepatocellular carcinoma and two with cutaneous melanoma. In the dose-escalation cohort, approximately 82% of patients were male, and the mean age was 60 years with a range of about 20 to 80. Of the roughly 52 dose-escalation patients, hepatocellular carcinoma was present in about 19, melanoma in roughly 15, renal cell carcinoma in 9 and head and neck cancer in 9. Prior anti-PD-1, anti-PD-L1 or anti-CTLA-4 therapy was permitted, and about 40% of dose-escalation patients had received checkpoint inhibitors. The point of sequencing TCRbeta in the periphery was to test whether ivuxolimab changed TCR sequence diversity and drove clonal T-cell expansion. The full study reports these points: Low levels of normalized T-cell clonal expansion were also seen in some patients who did not respond. At doses from 0.1 to 3.0 mg/kg, clonal expansion was seen in both CD4+ and CD8+ blood T cells between baseline and week 6. Partial responders in the 0.1-3.0 mg/kg groups had among the lowest normalized peripheral clonal expansion, especially among CD8+ T cells. The antigen specificity of the peripheral T cells that underwent clonal expansion was not determined. After ivuxolimab, expanded clones were on average more numerous among CD8+ T cells than among CD4+ T cells.

The CDR3 runs 13 amino acids, cysteine and phenylalanine included. Of all the DNA, just the CDR3 is kept, 39 bases in frame from base 1. Trimming costs V 5 bases and J 2 bases, and their ends lie 9 bases apart. CDR1 and CDR2 were assigned from the germline V gene (reference sequence) as LNHDA and SQIVND. The trial excluded patients who had a history of autoimmune disease or were on systemic immunosuppression. In every dose cohort, peripheral blood was drawn for TCR sequencing at baseline, cycle 4 day 1, and cycle 7 day 1. Samples were obtained from an open-label, multicenter, first-in-human phase I dose-escalation trial of ivuxolimab. Adults with locally advanced or metastatic melanoma, renal cell, hepatocellular, or head and neck squamous cell carcinoma were enrolled in the trial. Before TCR sequencing, CD4+ T cells and CD8+ T cells were sorted from peripheral blood as separate populations. Genomic DNA was extracted from sorted cells for sequencing of the TCRbeta CDR3 region. TCRbeta CDR3 regions were sequenced using the immunoSEQ Assay. The immuneACCESS repertoire file appears here via TCRdb, limited to in-frame rearrangements. These files lack a portion of the clones; in checked studies, under half of the deficit traces to unresolved V genes, and the cause of the others is not known. In this sample the table shows 55,000 to 75,000 clones, over 90% of which occur a single time. The ten largest clones add up to roughly 25% of the sample.

The chain uses TRBV19 and TRBJ1-1; tentative D gene TRBD1, with 6 bases matching. The sample was CD4+ or CD8+ T cells sorted from blood, taken in a trial of the OX40 agonist ivuxolimab. The source of this sequence is an adult with an advanced solid tumor such as melanoma, head and neck, liver or kidney cancer. CDR3 loop: CASSLGANTEAFF. In nucleotides, the sequence is TGTGCCAGTAGTCTGGGGGCCAACACTGAAGCTTTCTTT.